A selection of T cell receptor beta chains follows, all from one sample in a study of T-cell reconstitution after alpha-beta-depleted transplantation in children. Each CDR3 protein gets one entry after TCRdb re-called the PCR reads with MiXCR. This sample carries almost 400,000 distinct CDR3 sequences, over 20% of them seen once, and the ten largest clones take over 3.5%. The starting material was PBMCs from the stem cell graft donor, obtained from the stem cell graft. These receptors came from a human donor who donated a stem cell graft to a child with acute myeloid leukemia. CDR3s include the opening cysteine and the closing phenylalanine or tryptophan. Each record gives: clone size, J gene, V gene, D gene, CDR3 protein, CDR3 DNA. A D gene is named only where the DNA matches it firmly. Rows may omit the clone size; those that give it use once, few, many or a size class.

few,TRBJ2-3,TRBV9,.,CASSVVGQNTDTQYF,TGTGCCAGCAGCGTAGTAGGACAGAACACAGATACGCAGTATTTT
many,TRBJ2-1,TRBV9,TRBD2,CASSASGTTNNEQFF,TGTGCCAGCAGCGCCTCCGGGACTACGAACAATGAGCAGTTCTTC
.,TRBJ2-5,TRBV7-2,.,CASSLSGDIETQYF,TGTGCCAGCAGCTTATCGGGAGATATTGAGACCCAGTACTTC
.,TRBJ2-6,TRBV25-1,.,CASSVGTGLSGANVLTF,TGTGCCAGCAGTGTAGGGACGGGACTTTCTGGGGCCAACGTCCTGACTTTC
.,TRBJ1-5,TRBV7-8,.,CASSSSSGVNQPQHF,TGTGCCAGCAGCTCATCCAGCGGGGTCAATCAGCCCCAGCATTTT
.,TRBJ1-1,TRBV30,.,CAWSRLGGAFF,TGTGCCTGGAGTCGGCTGGGGGGAGCTTTCTTT
.,TRBJ1-6,TRBV18,.,CASSPRESNSPLHF,TGTGCCAGCTCACCACGAGAGAGTAATTCACCCCTCCACTTT
.,TRBJ2-3,TRBV24-1,.,CATSDFPETADTQYF,TGTGCCACCAGTGATTTCCCCGAGACAGCAGATACGCAGTATTTT
.,TRBJ2-7,TRBV7-2,.,CASSRSGGPYEQCF,TGTGCCAGCAGCCGTAGCGGAGGGCCCTACGAGCAGTGCTTC
few,TRBJ2-3,TRBV6-5,TRBD2,CASSFATSGNTDTQYF,TGTGCCAGCAGTTTCGCGACTAGCGGGAACACAGATACGCAGTATTTT
few,TRBJ1-1,TRBV12-3/TRBV12-4,.,CASSGPWGTEAFF,TGTGCCAGCAGCGGCCCCTGGGGCACTGAAGCTTTCTTT
few,TRBJ1-6,TRBV29-1,TRBD1,CSVGTGNSPLHF,TGCAGCGTTGGGACAGGAAATTCACCCCTCCACTTT
few,TRBJ1-1,TRBV12-3/TRBV12-4,.,CASSFKLNSEAFF,TGTGCCAGCAGTTTCAAACTAAACAGTGAAGCTTTCTTT
.,TRBJ2-4,TRBV12-3/TRBV12-4,TRBD1,CASSRTGDAKNIQYF,TGTGCCAGCAGTCGAACAGGGGATGCCAAAAACATTCAGTACTTC
.,TRBJ2-7,TRBV21-1,.,CASTPNGISRDYEQYF,TGTGCCAGCACCCCAAATGGGATTTCTCGGGACTACGAGCAGTACTTC
.,TRBJ2-2,TRBV4-1,.,CASRGGQARSNTGELFF,TGCGCCAGCAGGGGAGGACAGGCGAGATCGAACACCGGGGAGCTGTTTTTT
many,TRBJ2-5,TRBV29-1,.,CSSGGSLMETQYF,TGCAGCTCGGGTGGCAGTCTTATGGAGACCCAGTACTTC
.,TRBJ2-1,TRBV11-2,TRBD2,CASSGGEYKGEQFF,TGTGCCAGCAGCGGGGGGGAGTATAAGGGTGAGCAGTTCTTC
.,TRBJ2-7,TRBV9,.,CASSATMYSYEQYF,TGTGCCAGCAGCGCCACGATGTACAGCTACGAGCAGTACTTC
.,TRBJ2-7,TRBV27,TRBD1,CASSDGTDNTYEQYF,TGTGCCAGCAGCGACGGGACAGACAATACCTACGAGCAGTACTTC
many,TRBJ2-7,TRBV29-1,.,CSASDSRSSYEQYF,TGCAGCGCCTCGGACAGTCGTAGCTCCTACGAGCAGTACTTC
.,TRBJ1-6,TRBV7-2,.,CASSSYSGDSPLHF,TGTGCCAGCAGCTCGTATTCGGGGGACTCACCCCTCCACTTT
few,TRBJ2-1,TRBV12-3/TRBV12-4,.,CASITSGGPGPEQFF,TGTGCCAGCATCACAAGTGGGGGCCCCGGGCCCGAGCAGTTCTTC
few,TRBJ1-2,TRBV30,TRBD1,CAWSRGQSNYGYTF,TGTGCCTGGAGTAGGGGACAGTCGAACTATGGCTACACCTTC
.,TRBJ2-6,TRBV9,.,CASSPFPDRANVLTF,TGTGCCAGCAGCCCCTTTCCGGACAGGGCCAACGTCCTGACTTTC
few,TRBJ2-7,TRBV11-2,.,CASSSRQKTYEQYF,TGTGCCAGCAGCTCCCGACAAAAAACCTACGAGCAGTACTTC
.,TRBJ1-1,TRBV28,.,CASSLRTGMGTEAFF,TGTGCCAGCAGTTTACGTACCGGGATGGGCACTGAAGCTTTCTTT
.,TRBJ2-7,TRBV7-2,.,CASSSVVRGRRSYEQYF,TGTGCCAGCAGCTCGGTGGTCAGGGGTCGGCGCTCCTACGAGCAGTACTTC
.,TRBJ2-3,TRBV20-1,TRBD2,CSATGTSGSLLGASTDTQYF,TGCAGTGCTACCGGGACTAGCGGGAGTCTCCTCGGTGCTAGCACAGATACGCAGTATTTT
many,TRBJ2-7,TRBV27,.,CASSPTLQESYEQYF,TGTGCCAGCAGTCCAACCCTCCAGGAATCCTACGAGCAGTACTTC
.,TRBJ2-1,TRBV10-3,TRBD2,CAISEQGLAMGNEQFF,TGTGCCATCAGTGAGCAGGGACTAGCGATGGGTAATGAGCAGTTCTTC
many,TRBJ2-1,TRBV29-1,.,CSVGFAMDEQFF,TGCAGCGTTGGGTTCGCCATGGATGAGCAGTTCTTC
medium-sized,TRBJ2-2,TRBV15,.,CATQNWEFTNTGELFF,TGTGCCACCCAGAATTGGGAGTTTACGAACACCGGGGAGCTGTTTTTT
.,TRBJ1-5,TRBV20-1,.,CSAAPGFGQPQHF,TGCAGTGCTGCCCCTGGCTTCGGGCAGCCCCAGCATTTT
few,TRBJ2-5,TRBV10-3,TRBD2,CAISLSGGGNQETQYF,TGTGCCATCAGCTTATCGGGAGGGGGGAACCAAGAGACCCAGTACTTC
many,TRBJ2-1,TRBV15,TRBD2,CATSSPGTSGINEQFF,TGTGCCACCAGCAGTCCCGGGACTAGCGGCATCAATGAGCAGTTCTTC
many,TRBJ1-1,TRBV29-1,.,CSVVWQRNTEAFF,TGCAGCGTTGTATGGCAGAGGAACACTGAAGCTTTCTTT
.,TRBJ2-2,TRBV20-1,.,CSARGGGRPNTGELFF,TGCAGTGCTAGAGGAGGCGGGCGTCCGAACACCGGGGAGCTGTTTTTT
.,TRBJ2-1,TRBV12-3/TRBV12-4,.,CASSLAGGGLYNEQFF,TGTGCCAGCAGTTTAGCGGGGGGCGGGCTCTACAATGAGCAGTTCTTC
.,TRBJ2-7,TRBV13,.,CASSFGLLCSYEQYF,TGTGCCAGCAGCTTCGGGCTCCTCTGCTCCTACGAGCAGTACTTC
.,TRBJ2-2,TRBV20-1,.,CSARESPTGELFF,TGCAGTGCTAGAGAGTCTCCCACCGGGGAGCTGTTTTTT
few,TRBJ1-1,TRBV3-1,.,CASSQVGGLNTEAFF,TGTGCCAGCAGCCAAGTGGGGGGGTTGAACACTGAAGCTTTCTTT
few,TRBJ2-7,TRBV10-3,TRBD1,CAITPGQAYEQYF,TGTGCCATCACCCCGGGACAGGCCTACGAGCAGTACTTC
many,TRBJ2-7,TRBV12-3/TRBV12-4,.,CASSFQGNSYEQYF,TGTGCCAGCAGTTTCCAGGGGAACTCCTACGAGCAGTACTTC
.,TRBJ2-7,TRBV7-9,.,CASSLALTEQYF,TGTGCCAGCAGCTTAGCGCTGACGGAACAGTACTTC
many,TRBJ2-1,TRBV25-1,TRBD1,CASSESKDRGSIEQFF,TGTGCCAGCAGTGAATCGAAGGACAGGGGGTCAATTGAGCAGTTCTTC
.,TRBJ2-1,TRBV20-1,.,CSARVPGVRGNEQFF,TGCAGTGCTAGAGTGCCTGGGGTGCGGGGCAATGAGCAGTTCTTC
many,TRBJ1-5,TRBV6-2/TRBV6-3,TRBD1,CASSYRDRESQPQHF,TGTGCCAGCAGCTACCGGGACAGGGAATCTCAGCCCCAGCATTTT
many,TRBJ2-3,TRBV27,.,CASSLLGDTQYF,TGTGCCAGCAGTTTATTAGGAGATACGCAGTATTTT
few,TRBJ2-3,TRBV11-3,.,CASSFSGTTQDTQYF,TGTGCCAGCAGCTTCTCCGGGACCACACAAGATACGCAGTATTTT
.,TRBJ1-6,TRBV12-3/TRBV12-4,TRBD1,CASSRDSYNSPLHF,TGTGCCAGCTCTAGGGACAGCTATAATTCACCCCTCCACTTT